This T cell receptor (beta chain) is drawn from a study of technical replicates of blood from a handful of donors. Only in-frame clones appear in the TCRdb table, and some are missing; sequencing was by immunoSEQ multiplex PCR. This table holds 65,000 to 80,000 clones, 95% to 98% found once. The germline CDR1 and CDR2 sequences are MNHEY and SVGAGI. The V end was cut by 2 bases, the J end by 3 bases, with 8 bases between. The CDR3 has 13 residues. This chain joins TRBV6-5 and TRBJ2-7, with TRBD1 as a possible D gene (5 bases). Sequencing input: T cells isolated from PBMCs. The source of this sequence is a human donor in good health. CDR3 residues: CASSYERGYEQYF. CDR3 DNA sequence: TGTGCCAGCAGTTACGAAAGGGGCTACGAGCAGTACTTC.